The entry below describes one T cell receptor beta chain. What it binds is unknown. RNA transcripts provided the template for amplifying TCR beta CDR3 regions. First-round RT-PCR relied on HTBI primers, and a second-round multiplex PCR came next. TCRdb re-derived calls from the multiplex PCR reads in MiXCR, one entry per CDR3 protein. The sample holds 260,000 or so distinct CDR3 sequences, around 45% seen once. The ends were cut back, 6 bases at V and 2 bases at J, with 14 bases in the middle. The length of the CDR3 is 15 residues. Germline values: CDR1 SGHVS, CDR2 FQNEAQ. This entry comes from a study of Graves' ophthalmopathy and Graves' hyperthyroidism. Study-level points and caveats: For predicting ophthalmopathy progression, the model had 70.59% sensitivity and roughly 72% specificity.

Clinicians diagnosed using symptoms, serum thyroxine, TRAb, thyroid ultrasound and orbital computed tomography. Fresh peripheral blood, around 9.3 ml, was the PBMC source. The origin of this receptor is an adult man with Graves' ophthalmopathy. The chain couples TRBV7-8 to TRBJ2-4; perhaps TRBD1 as D (6 bases). Sample: peripheral blood. The CDR3 region is CASSPSTGTKNIQYF. In DNA form, the CDR3 reads TGTGCCAGCAGTCCAAGCACAGGGACCAAAAACATTCAGTACTTC.